This TCR beta chain stems from a study of technical replicates of blood from several donors listed by TCRdb under 2017. To prepare the library, the immunoSEQ multiplex PCR assay was applied. TCRdb re-hosts the immuneACCESS table, in-frame sequences only. Its copies lack some clones; in the studies checked, an unresolved V gene accounts for under half of them, and the cause for the rest is not known. Counted in this sample were 80,000 or so clones; almost 96% of them appeared once. The top ten hold roughly 0.36% of the sample. Unmatched junction bases come to 7, with V trimmed by 3 bases and J by 4 bases. The CDR3 spans 15 residues, from the cysteine through the phenylalanine. Just the 45-base CDR3 DNA is kept, in frame starting at base 1. CDR1 and CDR2, looked up from the germline V gene (reference sequence), are MNHEY and SMNVEV. With respect to this clone: This receptor's antigen is unknown. Nothing much larger sits one base from this clone, and base qualities are not available.

The sample comprised T cells isolated from PBMCs. The chain uses TRBV27 and TRBJ2-5; 8 central nucleotides agree with TRBD2. The source of this sequence is a human donor in good health. For the CDR3, the sequence is CASSFGLATRETQYF. The nucleotide sequence reads as follows: TGTGCCAGCAGTTTCGGACTAGCCACCCGAGAGACCCAGTACTTC.